This passage covers 30 T cell receptor beta chains from one sample sequenced in a study of CD8 T cells in ankylosing spondylitis. TCRdb called the 5' RACE reads again in MiXCR, with one record for every CDR3 protein. Found here are hundreds of thousands of distinct CDR3 sequences, more than 20% of them singletons; the top ten hold approximately 14%. Sequenced sample: blood, either unsorted or a sorted T cell fraction (not recorded which). All receptors come from a male donor with ankylosing spondylitis or in good health (not recorded which).

In its sample, this clonotype was seen a few times. The chain links TRBV10-3 to TRBJ2-3; 7 bases agree with TRBD2. J lost 0 bases, V lost 2 bases, and 5 bases had no gene match. This CDR3 region has 16 residues. The germline V gene encodes CDR1 ENHRY and CDR2 SYGVKD. The CDR3 DNA reads as TGTGCCATCAGTGAGATCGGCGGGGGTAGCACAGATACGCAGTATTTT. As protein: CAISEIGGGSTDTQYF.

The rearrangement links TRBV24-1 to TRBJ2-2; D may match TRBD1 or TRBD2 (5 bases each). Trimming took off 3 bases at V and 7 bases at J, with 8 bases between the two ends. This CDR3 contains 13 residues. Germline assignment: CDR1 KGHDR and CDR2 SFDVKD. The CDR3 nucleotides read TGTGCCACCAGTGATGGGGGTGGCGGGGAGCTGTTTTTT. Protein product: CATSDGGGGELFF.

This clonotype occurred a few times. CDR3 DNA: TGTGCCAGCAGCCCCTTCGGGGTTCAAGAGACCCAGTACTTC. The encoded protein is CASSPFGVQETQYF. The chain links TRBV7-9 to TRBJ2-5, with a tentative D call TRBD2 (5 bases). Germline-derived CDR1 and CDR2 are SEHNR and FQNEAQ (reference sequence). The CDR3 length is 14 residues. The ends were cut back, 5 bases at V and 2 bases at J, with 12 bases in the middle.

This clonotype was picked up one time. In DNA, the CDR3 is TGTGCCAGCAGCTTATTAGCGGGGGTGGGTGAGACCCAGTACTTC. Encoded protein: CASSLLAGVGETQYF. The chain is built from TRBV7-8 and TRBJ2-5; the match to TRBD2 covers 9 bases. This CDR3 has 15 amino acids. The germline V gene has CDR1 SGHVS and CDR2 FQNEAQ. V was clipped by 2 bases and J by 5 bases; unmatched bases: 6. Combining the CDR3 with reference TRBV7-8 and TRBJ2-5 gives the whole variable domain GAGVSQSPRYKVAKRGQDVALRCDPISGHVSLFWYQQALGQGPEFLTYFQNEAQLDKSGLPSDRFFAERPEGSVSTLKIQRTQQEDSAVYLCASSLLAGVGETQYFGPGTRLLVL.

This clonotype was recorded a few times. The chain has TRBV6-1 and TRBJ2-2; D assignment may be TRBD1 or TRBD2 (5 bases each). This CDR3 has 16 residues. Looked up from germline, CDR1 is MNHNS and CDR2 is SASEGT. With 5 bases removed from V and 2 bases from J, the gap between germline ends came to 15 bases. Here the CDR3 reads CASSPPRDPNTGELFF. The DNA of the CDR3 is TGTGCCAGCAGTCCACCCCGGGACCCTAACACCGGGGAGCTGTTTTTT.

This clonotype was counted a few times. The rearrangement joins TRBV10-3 to TRBJ2-1; no firm D call. The CDR3 is made up of 17 amino acids. Germline V lookup: CDR1 ENHRY, CDR2 SYGVKD. V was pared by 6 bases and J by 0 bases, with 18 bases between. The CDR3 here is CAISHPVGSSSYNEQFF. CDR3 bases: TGTGCCATCAGCCACCCCGTGGGATCTAGCTCCTACAATGAGCAGTTCTTC.

This clonotype showed up just a few times. The chain carries TRBV7-9 and TRBJ2-1; D gene unclear. Germline CDR1 SEHNR, CDR2 FQNEAQ (reference sequence). The CDR3 is 15 amino acids. V was trimmed by 2 bases and J by 1 base, leaving 9 bases between them. CDR3 sequence reads: CASSLPQDSYNEQFF. DNA of the CDR3: TGTGCCAGCAGCTTACCGCAGGATTCCTACAATGAGCAGTTCTTC.

The rearrangement links TRBV2 to TRBJ2-3, with D perhaps matching TRBD1 or TRBD2 (5 bases each). CDR3 size: 15 residues. Germline CDR1 is SNHLY and CDR2 is FYNNEI. Trimming left V 7 bases short and J 7 bases short, with 21 bases between. The CDR3 spells CASTNPGRQSNTQYF. In DNA, the CDR3 is TGTGCCAGCACGAACCCGGGACGGCAGTCTAATACGCAGTATTTT.

This chain uses TRBV5-1 with TRBJ2-1; perhaps TRBD1 as D (6 bases). The V and J ends lost 4 bases and 8 bases respectively, with 22 bases between them. CDR1 and CDR2 (germline): SGHRS, YFSETQ. This CDR3 has 16 residues. CDR3 residues: CASSGGWGRDLHEQFF. The CDR3 nucleotides read TGCGCCAGCAGCGGAGGCTGGGGGCGCGATCTCCATGAGCAGTTCTTC.

This clonotype was seen a handful of times. This chain uses TRBV12-3 or TRBV12-4 with TRBJ1-2, with 8 bases that match TRBD1. The CDR3 totals 13 residues. The trim removed 6 bases at V and 2 bases at J, leaving 2 bases unmatched. CDR3 region: CASSPGGNYGYTF. In nucleotides, the CDR3 is TGTGCCAGCAGCCCAGGGGGCAACTATGGCTACACCTTC.

The rearrangement uses TRBV27 and TRBJ2-3; possibly TRBD1 for D (5 bases). Germline V gene sequence: CDR1 MNHEY, CDR2 SMNVEV (reference sequence). The CDR3 has 14 residues. V was cut by 4 bases and J by 3 bases, with 11 bases left in between. CDR3 sequence: CASSSRGSTDTQYF. DNA for the CDR3: TGTGCCAGCAGTTCAAGGGGTTCAACAGATACGCAGTATTTT.

This clonotype came up many times. This chain uses TRBV7-2 with TRBJ2-1; TRBD2 matches at 8 bases. The germline V gene encodes CDR1 SGHTA and CDR2 FQGNSA. The CDR3 covers 14 residues. Trimming removed 4 bases from V and 6 bases from J; junction bases left unmatched: 5. The CDR3 loop reads CASSSGLARNEQFF. Here the CDR3 DNA reads TGTGCCAGCAGCTCCGGACTAGCACGCAATGAGCAGTTCTTC. The full variable domain, in which reference TRBV7-2 and TRBJ2-1 provide the parts outside the CDR3, is GAGVSQSPSNKVTEKGKDVELRCDPISGHTALYWYRQSLGQGLEFLIYFQGNSAPDKSGLPSDRFSAERTGGSVSTLTIQRTQQEDSAVYLCASSSGLARNEQFFGPGTRLTVL.

The V gene is TRBV7-9, the J gene TRBJ2-1; the D gene could be TRBD1 or TRBD2 (5 bases each). The CDR3 spans 14 residues. V lost 4 bases to trimming and J lost 7 bases, with 14 bases between them. CDR1 is SEHNR and CDR2 is FQNEAQ in the germline V gene (reference sequence). This chain's CDR3 is CASSSSQGENEQFF. The CDR3 DNA reads as TGTGCCAGCAGCTCATCTCAAGGGGAGAATGAGCAGTTCTTC.

This clonotype was found a few times. This rearrangement joins TRBV20-1 to TRBJ2-2; D gene unclear. CDR3 size: 15 residues. V lost 0 bases, J lost 4 bases, and 12 bases lay in between. The germline V gene encodes CDR1 DFQATT and CDR2 SNEGSKA (reference sequence). The CDR3 sequence: CSARDGDSATGELFF. The DNA for the CDR3 is TGCAGTGCTAGAGATGGAGATAGTGCCACCGGGGAGCTGTTTTTT.

The chain employs TRBV15 and TRBJ2-1; TRBD1 matches 8 bases. Germline V gene sequence: CDR1 LNHNV, CDR2 YYDKDF (reference sequence). This CDR3 is 16 amino acids long. The trim removed 3 bases at V and 3 bases at J, leaving 7 bases unmatched. This CDR3 reads CATSRNRDRIYNEQFF. Here the CDR3 DNA reads TGTGCCACCAGCAGGAACCGGGACAGGATCTACAATGAGCAGTTCTTC.

The chain combines TRBV20-1 with TRBJ2-7; 9 positions match TRBD2. The CDR3 spans 13 residues. V was clipped by 6 bases and J by 5 bases; unmatched bases: 8. Germline V gene sequence: CDR1 DFQATT, CDR2 SNEGSKA (reference sequence). The CDR3 bases are TGCAGTGCAGCCGGGACTAGCTTCCACGAGCAGTACTTC. Translating it yields CSAAGTSFHEQYF.

This clonotype was seen more than once but under ten times. V is TRBV20-1 and J is TRBJ2-1; D tentatively reads TRBD1 or TRBD2 (6 bases each). Deletions cut 8 bases from V and 4 bases from J, with 9 bases between. The CDR3 consists of 11 residues. Germline assignment: CDR1 DFQATT and CDR2 SNEGSKA (reference sequence). The chain's CDR3 is CSPGAYNEQFF. The DNA of the CDR3 is TGCAGTCCGGGGGCTTACAATGAGCAGTTCTTC.

The rearrangement links TRBV3-1 to TRBJ2-1; TRBD2 aligns across 10 bases. V lost 8 bases to trimming and J lost 5 bases; unmatched junction nucleotides: 12. The germline V gene encodes CDR1 LGHDT and CDR2 YNNKEL (reference sequence). The CDR3 is 16 amino acids. The CDR3 DNA is TGTGCCAGCCGAGGGCTAGCGGGGGCCTTCAACAATGAGCAGTTCTTC. The encoded protein is CASRGLAGAFNNEQFF.

This chain joins TRBV29-1 and TRBJ1-2; 9 bases are a match to TRBD1. The CDR3 consists of 13 residues. In germline, CDR1 is SQVTM, CDR2 ANQGSEA. J lost 4 bases, V lost 3 bases, and 3 bases had no gene match. The CDR3 loop reads CSVDGTGSYGYTF. CDR3 nucleotides: TGCAGCGTTGATGGGACAGGGAGCTATGGCTACACCTTC.

This clonotype was seen repeatedly, ten times or more. V is TRBV12-3 or TRBV12-4 and J is TRBJ2-7; D is uncertain. The CDR3 sequence is 12 residues long. The V end was cut by 4 bases, the J end by 3 bases, with 7 bases between. CDR3 in DNA: TGTGCCAGCAGTTCTGGGTTCTACGAGCAGTACTTC. Encoded protein: CASSSGFYEQYF.

This clonotype turned up a few times. The chain links TRBV11-2 to TRBJ2-1; D is unclear. The V gene lost 5 bases and the J gene lost 10 bases, with 21 bases spanning the gap. This CDR3 is 15 amino acids long. The germline V gene encodes CDR1 SGHAT and CDR2 FQNNGV. The CDR3 reads CASSPTSPPVEEQFF. CDR3 DNA: TGTGCCAGCAGCCCAACCTCGCCCCCGGTTGAGGAGCAGTTCTTC.

The chain has TRBV12-3 or TRBV12-4 and TRBJ1-4, with D maybe TRBD1 (6 bases). The CDR3 spans 16 residues. With 3 bases removed from V and 0 bases from J, the gap between germline ends came to 11 bases. As DNA, the CDR3 is TGTGCCAGCAGTTTGGGGGACATTCCAACTAATGAAAAACTGTTTTTT. Amino acid sequence: CASSLGDIPTNEKLFF.

This clonotype was seen more than once but under ten times. The chain has TRBV2 and TRBJ1-2; tentative D call: TRBD1 (5 bases). This CDR3 has 14 residues. The germline gives CDR1 SNHLY, CDR2 FYNNEI. V lost 2 bases, J lost 4 bases, and 11 bases lay in between. CDR3 protein: CASSERGPPYGYTF. CDR3 nucleotide sequence: TGTGCCAGCAGTGAAAGGGGTCCCCCCTATGGCTACACCTTC. Full variable domain (outside the CDR3, taken from reference TRBV2 and TRBJ1-2): EPEVTQTPSHQVTQMGQEVILRCVPISNHLYFYWYRQILGQKVEFLVSFYNNEISEKSEIFDDQFSVERPDGSNFTLKIRSTKLEDSAMYFCASSERGPPYGYTFGSGTRLTVV.

This clonotype came up a few times. This chain uses TRBV3-1 with TRBJ2-1, with D possibly matching TRBD2 (5 bases). This CDR3 comprises 17 residues. The germline V and J ends were trimmed by 0 bases and 4 bases, with 16 bases remaining between them. Per the germline V gene, CDR1 is LGHDT and CDR2 is YNNKEL (reference sequence). Here the CDR3 DNA reads TGTGCCAGCAGCCAAGATCTCGGTGAACTAGGTTACAATGAGCAGTTCTTC. Translating it yields CASSQDLGELGYNEQFF.

This clonotype appeared a few times. The rearrangement joins TRBV7-9 to TRBJ2-5; D gene ambiguous. Germline-derived CDR1 and CDR2 are SEHNR and FQNEAQ (reference sequence). This CDR3 has 13 residues. Deletions cut 5 bases from V and 5 bases from J, with 12 bases between. The CDR3 loop is CASSQAPEETQYF. In nucleotides, the CDR3 is TGTGCCAGCAGCCAAGCCCCCGAGGAGACCCAGTACTTC. The full variable domain, with the rest looked up from reference TRBV7-9 and TRBJ2-5, is DTGVSQNPRHKITKRGQNVTFRCDPISEHNRLYWYRQTLGQGPEFLTYFQNEAQLEKSRLLSDRFSAERPKGSFSTLEIQRTEQGDSAMYLCASSQAPEETQYFGPGTRLLVL.

The V gene is TRBV2, the J gene TRBJ2-1, with D possibly called TRBD1 or TRBD2 (6 bases each). V lost 2 bases, J lost 6 bases, and 11 bases lay in between. This CDR3 region has 14 residues. CDR1 and CDR2 (germline): SNHLY, FYNNEI. The CDR3 reads CASSELGGPNEQFF. The CDR3 nucleotides are TGTGCCAGCAGTGAACTCGGGGGCCCCAATGAGCAGTTCTTC.

Here the CDR3 reads CASKGGGLSTDTQYF. In DNA, the CDR3 is TGTGCCAGCAAGGGCGGGGGCCTTAGCACAGATACGCAGTATTTT. The V gene is TRBV2, the J gene TRBJ2-3, with TRBD2 as a possible D gene (7 bases). V was cut by 7 bases and J by 0 bases, with 14 bases left in between. This CDR3 has 15 amino acids. CDR1 is SNHLY, CDR2 FYNNEI, per germline.

The rearrangement links TRBV7-6 to TRBJ2-3; D remains ambiguous. CDR3 length: 16 residues. Germline V gene data show CDR1 as SGHVS and CDR2 as FNYEAQ. Trimming shortened V by 1 base and J by 0 bases, and 11 bases separated the two germline ends. This CDR3 is CASSLVSGPSTDTQYF. The CDR3 bases are TGTGCCAGCAGCTTAGTGTCCGGGCCTAGCACAGATACGCAGTATTTT.

There are a few counts of this clonotype. V is TRBV28 and J is TRBJ2-7; perhaps D is TRBD1 or TRBD2 (6 bases each). Per germline, CDR1 MDHEN and CDR2 SYDVKM. The CDR3 totals 15 residues. The germline V and J ends were trimmed by 2 bases and 2 bases, with 13 bases remaining between them. CDR3 amino acids: CASSLRGAVPYEQYF. Here the CDR3 DNA reads TGTGCCAGCAGTTTAAGGGGGGCGGTACCCTACGAGCAGTACTTC.

The table lists this clonotype with a count of one. The genes are TRBV27 and TRBJ2-7; D is unresolved. This CDR3 spans 14 amino acids. Trimming cost V 3 bases and J 5 bases, with 14 bases left between them. Germline-derived CDR1 and CDR2 are MNHEY and SMNVEV (reference sequence). DNA for the CDR3: TGTGCCAGCAGTTTCGCGGCTCTTGCGGACGAGCAGTACTTC. This gives the protein CASSFAALADEQYF.